The 12 T cell receptor beta chains below all came from one sample that was sequenced in a study of Graves' ophthalmopathy and Graves' hyperthyroidism. Scientists amplified the TCR beta CDR3 regions from RNA transcripts. After a first-round RT-PCR with HTBI primers, a second-round multiplex PCR was run. TCRdb itself ran the multiplex PCR reads through MiXCR, one entry per CDR3 protein. This table has around 340,000 distinct CDR3 sequences, about a sixth appearing once. Input material: peripheral blood. All receptors derive from an adult man with Graves' ophthalmopathy.

This clonotype was found many times. V gene TRBV11-2 combines with J gene TRBJ2-7, with 10 bases aligning to TRBD2. In germline, CDR1 is SGHAT, CDR2 FQNNGV. The CDR3 covers 14 residues. The V gene end was trimmed by 1 base and the J gene end by 3 bases; junction bases not matched to a gene: 0. The DNA of the CDR3 is TGTGCCAGCAGCTTAGTAGCGGGAGGCTACGAGCAGTACTTC. This encodes CASSLVAGGYEQYF.

At least ten counts were recorded for this clonotype. The chain links TRBV12-3 or TRBV12-4 to TRBJ1-5; D is perhaps TRBD1 (6 bases). The CDR3 length is 17 residues. The V and J ends lost 3 bases and 0 bases respectively, with 15 bases between them. The CDR3 coding sequence is TGTGCCAGCAGTTTGGTAACTAACAGGGTTAGCAATCAGCCCCAGCATTTT. Protein sequence: CASSLVTNRVSNQPQHF.

In its sample, this clonotype was seen once. The V and J genes are TRBV30 and TRBJ1-2; D is perhaps TRBD1 (5 bases). CDR1 and CDR2 (germline): GTSNPN, SVGIG (reference sequence). This CDR3 contains 12 residues. The V end was cut by 3 bases, the J end by 8 bases, with 13 bases between. CDR3 nucleotides: TGTGCCTGGAGAGGTCAGACAGCGGGCTACACCTTC. It is translated as CAWRGQTAGYTF. The whole variable domain, remainder taken from reference TRBV30 and TRBJ1-2, is SQTIHQWPATLVQPVGSPLSLECTVEGTSNPNLYWYRQAAGRGLQLLFYSVGIGQISSEVPQNLSASRPQDRQFILSSKKLLLSDSGFYLCAWRGQTAGYTFGSGTRLTVV.

This clonotype was seen ten or more times. The rearrangement uses TRBV11-2 and TRBJ2-5; TRBD2 matches 10 bases. V shed 2 bases, J shed 5 bases, and the junction held 2 bases outside the gene matches. CDR3 length: 14 residues. The germline gives CDR1 SGHAT, CDR2 FQNNGV. CDR3: CASSLSGREETQYF. DNA for the CDR3: TGTGCCAGCAGCTTAAGCGGGAGGGAGGAGACCCAGTACTTC. The whole variable domain, filled in from reference TRBV11-2 and TRBJ2-5, reads EAGVAQSPRYKIIEKRQSVAFWCNPISGHATLYWYQQILGQGPKLLIQFQNNGVVDDSQLPKDRFSAERLKGVDSTLKIQPAKLEDSAVYLCASSLSGREETQYFGPGTRLLVL.

This clonotype was picked up many times. The J gene is TRBJ2-2, the V gene TRBV7-9; a possible D gene is TRBD1 (5 bases). The germline gives CDR1 SEHNR, CDR2 FQNEAQ (reference sequence). V lost 8 bases, J lost 7 bases, and 11 bases lay in between. There are 12 residues in the CDR3. This CDR3 is CASRRADGELFF. Written as DNA, the CDR3 is TGTGCCAGCCGCAGGGCGGACGGGGAGCTGTTTTTT.

Many counts were recorded for this clonotype. The J gene is TRBJ2-7, the V gene TRBV11-1; 9 nucleotides line up with TRBD1. Germline CDR1 is SGHAT and CDR2 is FQDESV (reference sequence). The V and J ends lost 5 bases and 5 bases, in that order; junction bases with no gene match: 4. The CDR3 contains 13 residues. This CDR3 reads CASSPWTGDEQYF. Here the CDR3 DNA reads TGTGCCAGCAGCCCCTGGACAGGGGACGAGCAGTACTTC.

There are many counts of this clonotype. This rearrangement joins TRBV4-3 to TRBJ2-7, with D possibly TRBD1 on 6 matching bases. CDR1 and CDR2 (germline): LGHNA, YSLEER. This CDR3 has 14 amino acids. V shed 1 base and J shed 4 bases, with 11 bases lying between them. The DNA for the CDR3 is TGCGCCAGCAGCCAAGCCGTACAGGGATACGAGCAGTACTTC. Translated: CASSQAVQGYEQYF.

The rearrangement links TRBV6-5 to TRBJ1-2; 9 bases agree with TRBD1. Losses at the gene ends were 2 bases for V and 0 bases for J; bases not matched to a gene: 7. The CDR3 has 17 amino acids. Germline CDR1 MNHEY, CDR2 SVGAGI. The CDR3 region has the DNA TGTGCCAGCAGTTACCCCGGGACAGGGACCTCTAACTATGGCTACACCTTC. It is translated as CASSYPGTGTSNYGYTF.

This clonotype appeared a few times. The J gene is TRBJ1-2, the V gene TRBV4-1; TRBD1 agrees at 8 bases. The germline V gene has CDR1 MGHRA and CDR2 YSYEKL. The CDR3 sequence is 15 residues long. V dropped 1 base and J dropped 7; count of bases not matched to a gene: 8. CDR3 region: CASSQGGTGGGGYTF. The CDR3 region has the DNA TGCGCCAGCAGCCAAGGGGGGACAGGAGGCGGTGGCTACACCTTC.

This clonotype came up many times. The chain links TRBV12-3 or TRBV12-4 to TRBJ1-1, with 7 bases fitting TRBD1. Trimming at V came to 5 bases and at J to 3 bases, leaving 6 bases not matched to a gene. This CDR3 has 14 residues. CDR3 residues: CASSPGGQDTEAFF. The DNA of the CDR3 is TGTGCCAGCAGTCCAGGGGGTCAAGACACTGAAGCTTTCTTT.

This clonotype was recorded many times. Mismatch with germline at one junction end may stem from a read error. The genes are TRBV28 and TRBJ1-2, with a possible D match to TRBD1 (5 bases). CDR1 is MDHEN and CDR2 is SYDVKM in the germline V gene. The CDR3 has 10 amino acids. CDR3 DNA sequence: TGTGCCAGCAGTAAACGGGACCCACACTTC. Translated, it gives CASSKRDPHF.

This clonotype was detected only a few times. CDR3 in amino acids: CASSPPYEYEQYF. In DNA, the CDR3 is TGTGCCAGCAGCCCCCCCTACGAATACGAGCAGTACTTC. The chain couples TRBV14 to TRBJ2-7, with D unclear. The germline V gene encodes CDR1 SGHDN and CDR2 FVKESK. Trimming removed 4 bases from V and 4 bases from J, with 11 bases in between. The CDR3 contains 13 residues. Full variable domain (remainder filled in from reference TRBV14 and TRBJ2-7): EAGVTQFPSHSVIEKGQTVTLRCDPISGHDNLYWYRRVMGKEIKFLLHFVKESKQDESGMPNNRFLAERTGGTYSTLKVQPAELEDSGVYFCASSPPYEYEQYFGPGTRLTVT.